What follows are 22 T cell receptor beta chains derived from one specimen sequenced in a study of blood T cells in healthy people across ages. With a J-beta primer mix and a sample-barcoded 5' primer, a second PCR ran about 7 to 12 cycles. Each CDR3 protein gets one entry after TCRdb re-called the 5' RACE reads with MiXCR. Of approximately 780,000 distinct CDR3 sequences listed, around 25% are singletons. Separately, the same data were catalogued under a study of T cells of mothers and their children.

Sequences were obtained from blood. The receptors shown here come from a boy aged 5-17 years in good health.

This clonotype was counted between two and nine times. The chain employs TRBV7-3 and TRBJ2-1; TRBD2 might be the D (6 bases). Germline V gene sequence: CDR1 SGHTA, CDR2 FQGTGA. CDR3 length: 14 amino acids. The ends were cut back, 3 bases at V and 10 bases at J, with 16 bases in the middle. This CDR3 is CASSLRWGEREQFF. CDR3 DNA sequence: TGTGCCAGCAGCTTGAGATGGGGGGAGAGGGAGCAGTTCTTC.

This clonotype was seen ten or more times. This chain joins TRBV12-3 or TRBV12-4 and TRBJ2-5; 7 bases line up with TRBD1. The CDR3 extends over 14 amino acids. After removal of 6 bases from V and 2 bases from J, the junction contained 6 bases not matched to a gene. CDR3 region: CASSNKGQQETQYF. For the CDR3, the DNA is TGTGCCAGCAGCAATAAGGGACAGCAAGAGACCCAGTACTTC.

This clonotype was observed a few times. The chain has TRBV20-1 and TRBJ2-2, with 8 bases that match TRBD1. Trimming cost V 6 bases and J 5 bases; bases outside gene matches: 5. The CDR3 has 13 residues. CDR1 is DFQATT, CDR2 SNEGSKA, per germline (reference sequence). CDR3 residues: CSAGRGLTGELFF. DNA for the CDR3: TGCAGTGCCGGCAGGGGGCTGACCGGGGAGCTGTTTTTT.

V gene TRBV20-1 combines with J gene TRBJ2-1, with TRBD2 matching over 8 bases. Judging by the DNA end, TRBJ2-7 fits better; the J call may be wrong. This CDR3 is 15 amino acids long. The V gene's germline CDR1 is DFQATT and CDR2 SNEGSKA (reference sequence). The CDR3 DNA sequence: TGCAGTGCTAGAGATGCGGGGGGACTAGAGGTCGAGCAGTACTTC. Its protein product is CSARDAGGLEVEQYF.

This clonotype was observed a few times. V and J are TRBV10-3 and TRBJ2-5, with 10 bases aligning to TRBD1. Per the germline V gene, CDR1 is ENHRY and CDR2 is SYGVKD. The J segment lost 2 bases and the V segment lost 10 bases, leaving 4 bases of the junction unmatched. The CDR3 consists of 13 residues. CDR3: CATTGGSQETQYF. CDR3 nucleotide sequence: TGTGCCACGACAGGGGGCTCACAAGAGACCCAGTACTTC.

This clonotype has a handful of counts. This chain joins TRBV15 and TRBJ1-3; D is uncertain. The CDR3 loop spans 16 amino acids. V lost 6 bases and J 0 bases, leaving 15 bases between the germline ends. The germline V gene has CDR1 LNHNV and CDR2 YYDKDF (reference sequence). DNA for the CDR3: TGTGCCACCAGTCAAGAGTACGGCGTCTCTGGAAACACCATATATTTT. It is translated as CATSQEYGVSGNTIYF.

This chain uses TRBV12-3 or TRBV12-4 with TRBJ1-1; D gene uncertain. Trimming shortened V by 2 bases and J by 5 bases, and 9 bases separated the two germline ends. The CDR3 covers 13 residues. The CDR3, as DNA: TGTGCCAGCAGTTTAACGTCCGTTACTGAAGCTTTCTTT. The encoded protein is CASSLTSVTEAFF.

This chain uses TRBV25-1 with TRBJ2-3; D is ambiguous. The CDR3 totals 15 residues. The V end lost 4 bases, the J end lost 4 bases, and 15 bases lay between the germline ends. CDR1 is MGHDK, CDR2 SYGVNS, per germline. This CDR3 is CASSAGFSFPDTQYF. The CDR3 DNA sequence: TGTGCCAGCAGTGCCGGGTTCTCATTTCCAGATACGCAGTATTTT.

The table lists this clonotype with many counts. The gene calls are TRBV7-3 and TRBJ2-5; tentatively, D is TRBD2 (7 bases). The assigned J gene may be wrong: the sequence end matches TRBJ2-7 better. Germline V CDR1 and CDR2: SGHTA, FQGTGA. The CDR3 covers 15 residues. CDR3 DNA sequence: TGTGCCAGCAGCTTAGAATCGGGGGGCGCCTACGAGCAGTACTTC. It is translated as CASSLESGGAYEQYF.

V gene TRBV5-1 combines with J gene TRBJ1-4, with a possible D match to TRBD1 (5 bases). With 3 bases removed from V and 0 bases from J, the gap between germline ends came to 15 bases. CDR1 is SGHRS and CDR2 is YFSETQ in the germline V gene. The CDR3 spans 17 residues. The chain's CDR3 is CASSSTWTPATNEKLFF. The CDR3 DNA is TGCGCCAGCAGCTCTACTTGGACACCTGCAACTAATGAAAAACTGTTTTTT.

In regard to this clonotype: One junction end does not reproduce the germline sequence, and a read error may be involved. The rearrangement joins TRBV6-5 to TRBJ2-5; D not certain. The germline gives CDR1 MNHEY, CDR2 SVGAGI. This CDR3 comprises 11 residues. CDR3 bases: TGTGCCAGCAGTTACTCCCAGGCCCAGTGCTTC. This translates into CASSYSQAQCF.

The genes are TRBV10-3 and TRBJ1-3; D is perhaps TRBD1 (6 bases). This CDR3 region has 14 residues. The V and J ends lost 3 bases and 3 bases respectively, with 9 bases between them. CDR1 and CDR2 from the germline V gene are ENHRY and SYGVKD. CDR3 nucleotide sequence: TGTGCCATCAGTGAACAGGGTTTTGGAAACACCATATATTTT. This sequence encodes CAISEQGFGNTIYF.

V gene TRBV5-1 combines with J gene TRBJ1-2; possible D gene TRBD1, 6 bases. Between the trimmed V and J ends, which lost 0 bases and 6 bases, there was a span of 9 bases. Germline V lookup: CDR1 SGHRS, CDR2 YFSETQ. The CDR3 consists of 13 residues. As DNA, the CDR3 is TGCGCCAGCAGCTTGGGACAGGACCATGGCTACACCTTC. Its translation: CASSLGQDHGYTF.

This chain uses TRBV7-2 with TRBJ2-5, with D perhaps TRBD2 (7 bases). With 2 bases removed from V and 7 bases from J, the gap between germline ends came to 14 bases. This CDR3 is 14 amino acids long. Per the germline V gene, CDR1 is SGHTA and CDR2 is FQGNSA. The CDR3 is CASSLNPGGGTQYF. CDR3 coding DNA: TGTGCCAGCAGCTTAAATCCGGGGGGCGGGACCCAGTACTTC.

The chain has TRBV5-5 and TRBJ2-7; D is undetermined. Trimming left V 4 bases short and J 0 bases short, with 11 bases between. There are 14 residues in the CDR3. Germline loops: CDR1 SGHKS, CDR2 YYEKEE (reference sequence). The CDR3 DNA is TGTGCCAGCAGCCCACAAGTAAACTCCTACGAGCAGTACTTC. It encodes CASSPQVNSYEQYF. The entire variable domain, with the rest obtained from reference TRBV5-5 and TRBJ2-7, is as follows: DAGVTQSPTHLIKTRGQQVTLRCSPISGHKSVSWYQQVLGQGPQFIFQYYEKEERGRGNFPDRFSARQFPNYSSELNVNALLLGDSALYLCASSPQVNSYEQYFGPGTRLTVT.

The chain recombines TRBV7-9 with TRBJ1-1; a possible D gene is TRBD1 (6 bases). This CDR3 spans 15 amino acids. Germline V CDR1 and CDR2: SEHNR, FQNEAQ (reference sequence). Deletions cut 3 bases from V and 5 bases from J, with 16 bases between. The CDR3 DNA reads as TGTGCCAGCAGCTTTATGGGGGGCAGGGGTACTGAAGCTTTCTTT. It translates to CASSFMGGRGTEAFF.

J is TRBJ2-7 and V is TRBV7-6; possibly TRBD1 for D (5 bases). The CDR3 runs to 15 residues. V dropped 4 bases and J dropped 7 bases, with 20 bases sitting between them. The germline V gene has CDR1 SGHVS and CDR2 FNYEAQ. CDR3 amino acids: CASSSKGVDDFEQYF. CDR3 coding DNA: TGTGCCAGCAGCTCTAAAGGGGTTGACGATTTTGAGCAGTACTTC.

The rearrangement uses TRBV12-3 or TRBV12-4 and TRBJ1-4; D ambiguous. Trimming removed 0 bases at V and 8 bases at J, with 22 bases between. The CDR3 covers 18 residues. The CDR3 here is CASSLAATRGLLGEKLFF. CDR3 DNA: TGTGCCAGCAGTTTAGCCGCGACACGGGGTTTATTGGGAGAAAAACTGTTTTTT.

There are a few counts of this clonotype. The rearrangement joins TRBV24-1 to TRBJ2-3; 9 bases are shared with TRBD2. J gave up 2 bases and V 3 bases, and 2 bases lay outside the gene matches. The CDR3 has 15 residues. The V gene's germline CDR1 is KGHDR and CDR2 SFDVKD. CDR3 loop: CATSDSGGNTDTQYF. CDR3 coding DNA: TGTGCCACCAGTGATAGCGGGGGGAACACAGATACGCAGTATTTT.

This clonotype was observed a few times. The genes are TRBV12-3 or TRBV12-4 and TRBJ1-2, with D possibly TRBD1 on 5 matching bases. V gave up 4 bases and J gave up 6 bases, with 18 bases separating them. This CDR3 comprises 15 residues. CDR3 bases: TGTGCCAGCAGTTCCCTACGTGAAGGGGCAGATGGCTACACCTTC. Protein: CASSSLREGADGYTF.

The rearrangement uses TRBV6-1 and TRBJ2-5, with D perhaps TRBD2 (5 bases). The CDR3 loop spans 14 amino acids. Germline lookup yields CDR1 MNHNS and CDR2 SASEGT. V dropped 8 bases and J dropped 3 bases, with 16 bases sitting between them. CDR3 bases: TGTGCCAGCGGACGGAGGCTAGAAGAAGAGACCCAGTACTTC. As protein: CASGRRLEEETQYF.

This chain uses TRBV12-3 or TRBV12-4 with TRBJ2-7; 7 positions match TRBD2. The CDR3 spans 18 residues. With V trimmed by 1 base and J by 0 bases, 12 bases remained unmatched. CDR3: CASSLGEGMPLSSYEQYF. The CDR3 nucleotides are TGTGCCAGCAGTTTAGGGGAGGGAATGCCCCTAAGCTCCTACGAGCAGTACTTC.